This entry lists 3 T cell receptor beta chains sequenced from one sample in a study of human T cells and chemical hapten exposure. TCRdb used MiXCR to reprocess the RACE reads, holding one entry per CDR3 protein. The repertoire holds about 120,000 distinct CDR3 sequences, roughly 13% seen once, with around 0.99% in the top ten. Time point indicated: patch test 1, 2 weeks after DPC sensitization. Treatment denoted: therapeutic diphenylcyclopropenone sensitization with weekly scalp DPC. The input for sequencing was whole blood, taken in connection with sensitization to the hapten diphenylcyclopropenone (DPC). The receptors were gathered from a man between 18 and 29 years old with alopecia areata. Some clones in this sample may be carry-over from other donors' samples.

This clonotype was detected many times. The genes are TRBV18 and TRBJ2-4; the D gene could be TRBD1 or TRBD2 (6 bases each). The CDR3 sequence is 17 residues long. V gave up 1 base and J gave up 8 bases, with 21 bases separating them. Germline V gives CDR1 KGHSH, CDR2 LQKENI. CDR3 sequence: CASSPLRGPPREDIQYF. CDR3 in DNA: TGTGCCAGCTCACCACTCAGGGGACCTCCAAGGGAGGACATTCAGTACTTC.

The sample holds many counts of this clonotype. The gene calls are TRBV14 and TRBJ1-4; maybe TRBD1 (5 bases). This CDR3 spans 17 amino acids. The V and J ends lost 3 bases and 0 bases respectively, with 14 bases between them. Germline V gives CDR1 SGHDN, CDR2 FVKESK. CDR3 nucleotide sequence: TGTGCCAGCAGCCACGATATTAGGGGATCAACTAATGAAAAACTGTTTTTT. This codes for CASSHDIRGSTNEKLFF.

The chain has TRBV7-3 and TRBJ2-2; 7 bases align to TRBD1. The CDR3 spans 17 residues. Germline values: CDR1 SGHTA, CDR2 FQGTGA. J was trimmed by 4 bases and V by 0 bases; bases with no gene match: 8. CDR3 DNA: TGTGCCAGCAGCTTAACTACTCGGGACAGTTTCACCGGGGAGCTGTTTTTT. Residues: CASSLTTRDSFTGELFF.